This TCR beta chain was observed in a study of metastatic and nonmetastatic thyroid tumors. Study background: Comparison of repertoires was carried out across blood and tumor or nodule tissue from malignant and benign thyroid patients. The study, taken as a whole, reports: For both blood and tumor, malignant thyroid tumors reportedly showed significantly higher TCR beta diversity than benign nodules did.

Ten or more counts support this clone. Its antigen is currently unknown. CDR3 size: 14 residues. Per the germline V gene, CDR1 is MDHEN and CDR2 is SYDVKM. V dropped 6 bases and J dropped 3 bases, with 14 bases sitting between them. Under the authors' procedure: Building a distant-metastasis classifier for papillary thyroid cancer drew on CDR3 differences across clinicopathological groups. TCRdb re-called clones from the PCR reads using MiXCR. These V and J calls are TCRdb output, not the study's own analysis. The table records 35,000 or so clones, 15% to 20% of them present only once. Each patient went into thyroid surgery without having received any treatment.

The sequencing sample was made of blood. The sequence was obtained from a male donor with papillary thyroid cancer or a benign thyroid nodule (not recorded which). Some clones in this sample may be carry-over from other donors' samples. The J gene is TRBJ1-1, the V gene TRBV28; a possible D gene is TRBD1 (6 bases). CDR3 region: CASSRHGGHTEAFF. The CDR3 coding sequence is TGTGCCAGCAGCCGCCATGGGGGGCACACTGAAGCTTTCTTT.